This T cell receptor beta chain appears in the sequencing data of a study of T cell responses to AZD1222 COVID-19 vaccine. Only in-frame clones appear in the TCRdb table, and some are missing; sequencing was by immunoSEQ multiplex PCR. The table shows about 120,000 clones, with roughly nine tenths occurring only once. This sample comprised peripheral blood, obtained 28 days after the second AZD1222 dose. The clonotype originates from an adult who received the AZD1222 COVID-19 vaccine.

This chain's CDR3 is CSARGTSEQFF. CDR3 DNA sequence: TGCAGTGCTAGAGGGACCAGTGAGCAGTTCTTC. This rearrangement joins TRBV20-1 to TRBJ2-1; D call uncertain. The germline gives CDR1 DFQATT, CDR2 SNEGSKA (reference sequence). The CDR3 extends over 11 amino acids. Trimming stripped 1 base from V and 9 bases from J, with 7 bases between.